These T cell receptor beta chains were read from a single sample in a study of technical replicates of blood from a handful of donors. Assay: immunoSEQ multiplex PCR; the TCRdb copy retains only in-frame clones and omits some. The sample holds some 60,000 clones, about 87% seen once. Sequencing was performed on PBMCs. The source is a human donor in good health. Some clones in this sample may be carry-over from other donors' samples. The CDR3 runs from the conserved cysteine through the conserved F or W. A D gene is named only where the DNA matches it firmly. Part of the rows lack a size; the others show once, few, many or a class for expanded clones.

d_gene | abundance | j_gene | v_gene | CDR3aa | CDR3nt
NA | NA | TRBJ2-1 | TRBV2 | CASARGEQFF | TGTGCCAGCGCCAGGGGTGAGCAGTTCTTC
TRBD1 | NA | TRBJ2-2 | TRBV11-2 | CASSLQQGATGELFF | TGTGCCAGCAGCTTACAACAGGGGGCGACCGGGGAGCTGTTTTTT
TRBD2 | NA | TRBJ2-1 | TRBV7-3 | CASVGEREGRNEQFF | TGTGCCAGCGTAGGCGAGCGGGAGGGTAGGAATGAGCAGTTCTTC
TRBD1 | NA | TRBJ1-2 | TRBV7-9 | CASSPGTGLGYTF | TGTGCCAGCAGCCCAGGGACAGGGCTTGGCTACACCTTC
TRBD2 | NA | TRBJ2-3 | TRBV7-2 | CASSLGPSGGTDTQYF | TGTGCCAGCAGCTTAGGTCCTAGCGGGGGGACAGATACGCAGTATTTT
TRBD2 | NA | TRBJ2-3 | TRBV5-1 | CASVLMGGADTQYF | TGCGCCAGCGTCCTAATGGGGGGGGCAGATACGCAGTATTTT
TRBD2 | few | TRBJ2-1 | TRBV5-1 | CASSSSGSYNEQFF | TGCGCCAGCAGCTCTAGCGGCTCCTACAATGAGCAGTTCTTC
NA | NA | TRBJ1-1 | TRBV4-2 | CASSQDFWAGEAFF | TGTGCCAGCAGCCAAGATTTTTGGGCAGGAGAAGCTTTCTTT
TRBD2 | NA | TRBJ2-1 | TRBV5-6 | CASSTLTSGGGNEQFF | TGTGCCAGCAGCACGCTGACTAGCGGGGGGGGAAATGAGCAGTTCTTC
NA | NA | TRBJ1-5 | TRBV4-2 | CASSQVTRDQPQHF | TGTGCCAGCAGCCAAGTAACCAGGGATCAGCCCCAGCATTTT
NA | NA | TRBJ1-2 | TRBV5-4 | CASSHGTLGYTF | TGTGCCAGCAGCCATGGGACTTTGGGCTACACCTTC
TRBD2 | NA | TRBJ2-7 | TRBV7-2 | CVQRGSYEQYF | TGTGTCCAGCGGGGCTCCTACGAGCAGTACTTC
TRBD2 | NA | TRBJ2-3 | TRBV2 | CASSRIRTSGRTSTDTQYF | TGTGCCAGCAGCAGAATCCGGACTAGCGGGAGGACTAGCACAGATACGCAGTATTTT
NA | NA | TRBJ1-1 | TRBV5-8 | CASSLGSGRLTNTEAFF | TGTGCCAGCAGCTTGGGATCCGGCAGGCTAACGAACACTGAAGCTTTCTTT
TRBD2 | few | TRBJ2-1 | TRBV7-3 | CASSTGGGYNEQFF | TGTGCCAGCAGCACCGGGGGGGGCTACAATGAGCAGTTCTTC
NA | NA | TRBJ2-3 | TRBV19 | CASSIEVDTDTQYF | TGTGCCAGTAGTATCGAGGTAGACACAGATACGCAGTATTTT
NA | once | TRBJ2-1 | TRBV5-8 | CASRNPDLGDEQFF | TGTGCCAGCAGAAACCCAGACCTGGGCGATGAGCAGTTCTTC
NA | NA | TRBJ2-3 | TRBV11-3 | CASSLGSVWGDPTDTQYF | TGTGCCAGCAGCTTAGGATCGGTGTGGGGAGACCCCACAGATACGCAGTATTTT
TRBD2 | NA | TRBJ2-1 | TRBV19 | CASSMSASGGSYNEQFF | TGTGCCAGTAGTATGTCGGCTAGCGGGGGTTCCTACAATGAGCAGTTCTTC
NA | NA | TRBJ2-3 | TRBV7-9 | CASTSGISSTDTQYF | TGTGCCAGCACGTCGGGGATTTCTAGCACAGATACGCAGTATTTT
TRBD2 | NA | TRBJ2-1 | TRBV7-3 | CASSLSSGYNEQFF | TGTGCCAGCAGCTTATCTAGCGGCTACAATGAGCAGTTCTTC
NA | NA | TRBJ2-7 | TRBV7-8 | CASSPEVSSYEQYF | TGTGCCAGCAGCCCCGAAGTCAGCTCCTACGAGCAGTACTTC
NA | NA | TRBJ2-1 | TRBV2 | CASSGGVGGFEQFF | TGTGCCAGCAGTGGGGGGGTAGGGGGCTTTGAGCAGTTCTTC
NA | NA | TRBJ1-6 | TRBV9 | CASSGSTGSRSPLHF | TGTGCCAGCAGCGGGTCGACAGGAAGTCGTTCACCCCTCCACTTT
NA | NA | TRBJ1-2 | TRBV19 | CASSIVTPRGAGSGYTF | TGTGCCAGTAGTATAGTCACCCCCCGGGGGGCAGGCTCTGGCTACACCTTC
TRBD2 | NA | TRBJ2-3 | TRBV5-4 | CASSLLTSGGGTDTQYF | TGTGCCAGCAGTTTGTTGACTAGCGGGGGGGGCACAGATACGCAGTATTTT
TRBD1 | NA | TRBJ2-1 | TRBV7-3 | CASSRDRGLNEQFF | TGTGCCAGCAGCCGGGACAGGGGTTTGAATGAGCAGTTCTTC
NA | NA | TRBJ1-5 | TRBV19 | CASSFTGMGNQPQHF | TGTGCCAGTAGCTTCACAGGGATGGGCAATCAGCCCCAGCATTTT
TRBD1 | NA | TRBJ1-4 | TRBV6-5 | CASKGTDLWEKLFF | TGTGCCAGCAAAGGGACAGACCTCTGGGAAAAACTGTTTTTT
TRBD2 | NA | TRBJ2-1 | TRBV11-3 | CASSWGGSGRYNEQFF | TGTGCCAGCAGCTGGGGGGGTAGCGGGCGTTACAATGAGCAGTTCTTC
TRBD1 | NA | TRBJ1-4 | TRBV9 | CASSVGRQGEYSTTNEKLFF | TGTGCCAGCAGCGTAGGGAGACAGGGGGAATATTCTACAACTAATGAAAAACTGTTTTTT
NA | NA | TRBJ2-2 | TRBV5-4 | CASSYQGGRELFF | TGTGCCAGCAGCTACCAGGGGGGACGGGAGCTGTTTTTT
NA | NA | TRBJ1-2 | TRBV13 | CASSLESSVYGYTF | TGTGCCAGCAGCTTAGAGTCCAGCGTGTATGGCTACACCTTC
TRBD2 | NA | TRBJ2-1 | TRBV10-3 | CAISEGGSSYNEQFF | TGTGCCATCAGTGAAGGCGGGAGCTCCTACAATGAGCAGTTCTTC
NA | NA | TRBJ1-6 | TRBV7-9 | CASSQQPGSYNSPLHF | TGTGCCAGCAGCCAGCAACCGGGGTCCTATAATTCACCCCTCCACTTT
TRBD1 | NA | TRBJ1-2 | TRBV9 | CASSVAISVDRESGYTF | TGTGCCAGCAGCGTAGCCATTTCTGTGGACAGGGAAAGCGGCTACACCTTC
TRBD2 | NA | TRBJ2-2 | TRBV19 | CASEGLLNTGELFF | TGTGCCAGTGAGGGACTACTTAACACCGGGGAGCTGTTTTTT
NA | few | TRBJ1-6 | TRBV2 | CASTGRTVLGSSPLHF | TGTGCCAGCACCGGAAGGACTGTCTTAGGTTCTTCACCCCTCCACTTT
TRBD2 | NA | TRBJ2-2 | TRBV19 | CASTSGRYTGELFF | TGTGCCAGTACTAGCGGGAGATACACCGGGGAGCTGTTTTTT
NA | NA | TRBJ2-2 | TRBV7-9 | CASRWGPGELFF | TGTGCCAGCAGGTGGGGCCCCGGGGAGCTGTTTTTT
NA | NA | TRBJ1-6 | TRBV2 | CASSATDQNSPLHF | TGTGCCAGCAGCGCAACCGATCAGAATTCACCCCTCCACTTT
NA | NA | TRBJ1-4 | TRBV27 | CASSYRGPNEKLFF | TGTGCCAGCAGCTACAGAGGGCCTAATGAAAAACTGTTTTTT
NA | NA | TRBJ2-7 | TRBV13 | CASSLLSYEQYF | TGTGCCAGCAGCTTACTCTCCTACGAGCAGTACTTC
NA | NA | TRBJ2-7 | TRBV9 | CASSVAGVGEQYF | TGTGCCAGCAGCGTAGCGGGAGTCGGCGAGCAGTACTTC
TRBD1 | NA | TRBJ1-5 | TRBV19 | CASSIERISGGPQHF | TGTGCCAGTAGTATCGAGCGGATCTCAGGGGGGCCCCAGCATTTT
NA | NA | TRBJ2-3 | TRBV5-4 | CASSLALATDTQYF | TGTGCCAGCAGCTTGGCCTTAGCAACAGATACGCAGTATTTT
NA | NA | TRBJ2-7 | TRBV5-4 | CASSLASQARYEQYF | TGTGCCAGCAGCTTGGCCAGCCAGGCACGCTACGAGCAGTACTTC